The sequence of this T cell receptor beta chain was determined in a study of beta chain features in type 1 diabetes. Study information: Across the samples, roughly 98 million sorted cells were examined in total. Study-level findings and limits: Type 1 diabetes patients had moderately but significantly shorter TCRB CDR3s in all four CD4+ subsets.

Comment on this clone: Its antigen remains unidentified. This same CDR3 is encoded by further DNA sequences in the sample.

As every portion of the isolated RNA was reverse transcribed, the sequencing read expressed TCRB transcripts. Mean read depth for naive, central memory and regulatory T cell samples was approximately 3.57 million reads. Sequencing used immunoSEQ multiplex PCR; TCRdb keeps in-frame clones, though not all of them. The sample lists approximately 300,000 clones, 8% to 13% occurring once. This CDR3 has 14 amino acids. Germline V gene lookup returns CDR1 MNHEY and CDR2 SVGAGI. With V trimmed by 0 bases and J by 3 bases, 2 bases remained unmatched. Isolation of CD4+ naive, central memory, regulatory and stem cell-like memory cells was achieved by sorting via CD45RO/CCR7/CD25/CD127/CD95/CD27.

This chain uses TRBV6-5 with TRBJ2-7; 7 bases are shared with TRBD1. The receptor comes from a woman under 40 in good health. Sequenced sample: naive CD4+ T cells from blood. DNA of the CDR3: TGTGCCAGCAGTTACTCCGCAGGGGGCTACGAGCAGTACTTC. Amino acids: CASSYSAGGYEQYF.